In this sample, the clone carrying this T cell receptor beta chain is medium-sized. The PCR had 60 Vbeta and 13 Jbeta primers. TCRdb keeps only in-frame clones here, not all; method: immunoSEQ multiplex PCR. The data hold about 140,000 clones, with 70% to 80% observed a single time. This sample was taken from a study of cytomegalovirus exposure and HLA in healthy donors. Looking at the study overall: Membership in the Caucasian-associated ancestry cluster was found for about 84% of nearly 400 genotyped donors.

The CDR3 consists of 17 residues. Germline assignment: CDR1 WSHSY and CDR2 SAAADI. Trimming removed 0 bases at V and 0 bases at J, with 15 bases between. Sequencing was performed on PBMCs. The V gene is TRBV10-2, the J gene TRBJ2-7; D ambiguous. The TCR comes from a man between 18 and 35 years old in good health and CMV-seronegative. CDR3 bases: TGCGCCAGCAGTGAGTCTTATGAGGCGCGGCCCTCCTACGAGCAGTACTTC. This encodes CASSESYEARPSYEQYF.